The 22 T cell receptor beta chains below all came from one sample that was sequenced in a study of breast tumors, draining lymph nodes, adjacent tissues. The lymph nodes were axillary draining lymph nodes from breast cancer patients. TCRdb re-called the multiplex PCR reads with MiXCR, one entry per CDR3 protein. This sample yields approximately 190,000 distinct CDR3 sequences, of which 31% are seen a single time; approximately 4.3% belongs to the top ten. The specimen sequenced was axillary lymph node tissue. Receptors originate from a female donor with breast cancer. Some clones in this sample may be carry-over from other donors' samples.

The chain has TRBV6-2 or TRBV6-3 and TRBJ2-1; D might be TRBD2 (6 bases). The ends were cut back, 5 bases at V and 9 bases at J, with 14 bases in the middle. CDR1 is MNHEY, CDR2 SVGEGT, per germline. The CDR3 length is 13 residues. In nucleotides, the CDR3 is TGTGCCAGCAGTGCCGGGTCGGGGGTTGAGCAGTTCTTC. This translates into CASSAGSGVEQFF.

This clonotype was recorded a few times. A read error may explain this, as a much larger clone is one base away. The V and J genes are TRBV20-1 and TRBJ2-7; D not certain. Germline V CDR1 and CDR2: DFQATT, SNEGSKA (reference sequence). CDR3 length: 11 amino acids. The CDR3 loop is CSAHHLYEQSF. In nucleotides, the CDR3 is TGCAGTGCACACCACCTCTACGAGCAGTCCTTC.

V gene TRBV6-2 or TRBV6-3 combines with J gene TRBJ1-4; perhaps TRBD1 as D (6 bases). Trimming shortened V by 5 bases and J by 5 bases, and 18 bases separated the two germline ends. The germline V gene has CDR1 MNHEY and CDR2 SVGEGT. The CDR3 loop spans 16 amino acids. CDR3 sequence (DNA): TGTGCCAGCAGTCCGTTTCTACCCACAGGGAATGAAAAACTGTTTTTT. This sequence encodes CASSPFLPTGNEKLFF.

This clonotype was counted once. The chain uses TRBV24-1 and TRBJ2-2, with a weak D call TRBD1 (6 bases). The germline V gene has CDR1 KGHDR and CDR2 SFDVKD. The V end was cut by 6 bases, the J end by 5 bases, with 15 bases between. The CDR3 runs to 15 residues. The CDR3 sequence: CATSSYDRSTGELFF. The CDR3 nucleotides are TGTGCCACCAGTTCTTATGACAGGTCGACCGGGGAGCTGTTTTTT.

There are a few counts of this clonotype. CDR3 protein: CASCGWSEQYF. CDR3 DNA: TGCGCCAGCTGCGGCTGGAGCGAGCAGTACTTC. The chain employs TRBV10-1 and TRBJ2-7; D unclear. The CDR3 has 11 amino acids. Germline CDR1 WNHNN, CDR2 SYGVQD (reference sequence). V gave up 8 bases and J gave up 6 bases, with 11 bases separating them.

This clonotype was seen at least ten times. The chain carries TRBV20-1 and TRBJ2-1; 8 bases line up with TRBD1. The CDR3 is 12 amino acids. Germline V gives CDR1 DFQATT, CDR2 SNEGSKA (reference sequence). After removal of 6 bases from V and 8 bases from J, the junction contained 6 bases not matched to a gene. This CDR3 is CSANGQGDEQFF. The CDR3 DNA is TGCAGTGCCAACGGACAGGGCGATGAGCAGTTCTTC.

J is TRBJ2-6 and V is TRBV18; D ambiguous. The germline V and J ends were trimmed by 1 base and 0 bases, with 10 bases remaining between them. This CDR3 is 17 amino acids long. From germline, CDR1 is KGHSH and CDR2 LQKENI. The CDR3: CASSPQGSNSGANVLTF. CDR3 bases: TGTGCCAGCTCACCACAGGGTTCCAACTCTGGGGCCAACGTCCTGACTTTC.

In this sample, this clonotype turned up many times. The chain combines TRBV5-1 with TRBJ2-3; a possible D gene is TRBD2 (5 bases). This CDR3 spans 14 amino acids. In germline, CDR1 is SGHRS, CDR2 YFSETQ. V was trimmed by 4 bases and J by 2 bases, leaving 11 bases between them. DNA of the CDR3: TGCGCCAGCAGCCAGGACTCCCACACAGATACGCAGTATTTT. Its protein is CASSQDSHTDTQYF.

This clonotype was recorded at least ten times. The chain carries TRBV5-5 and TRBJ1-4, with D unclear. CDR1 and CDR2 (germline): SGHKS, YYEKEE (reference sequence). The length of the CDR3 is 14 residues. Trimming shortened V by 0 bases and J by 8 bases, and 11 bases separated the two germline ends. CDR3 sequence (DNA): TGTGCCAGCAGCTTGGACACGGGGAGGGAAAAACTGTTTTTT. It translates to CASSLDTGREKLFF.

Only a few counts were recorded for this clonotype. Possible read error: a much larger clone is one base away. This chain links TRBV11-2 with TRBJ1-5; D is uncertain. The CDR3 totals 13 residues. Germline lookup yields CDR1 SGHAT and CDR2 FQNNGV. The CDR3 reads CASSTQSNPPQHF. CDR3 nucleotides: TGTGCCAGCAGTACACAGAGCAATCCGCCCCAGCATTTT. Together with reference TRBV11-2 and TRBJ1-5, the CDR3 gives the full variable domain: EAGVAQSPRYKIIEKRQSVAFWCNPISGHATLYWYQQILGQGPKLLIQFQNNGVVDDSQLPKDRFSAERLKGVDSTLKIQPAKLEDSAVYLCASSTQSNPPQHFGDGTRLSIL.

This clonotype occurred a few times. A much larger clone differs from this one at a single base, so this may be a read error. This rearrangement joins TRBV6-6 to TRBJ2-5; tentative D call: TRBD1 (6 bases). CDR3 length: 13 amino acids. In germline, CDR1 is MNHNY, CDR2 SVGAGI (reference sequence). The CDR3 nucleotides read TGTGCCGGCAGAGGACAGCGCCAAGAGACCCAGTACTTC. It yields the protein CAGRGQRQETQYF.

The J gene is TRBJ1-6, the V gene TRBV29-1; D remains ambiguous. CDR3 length equals 13 residues. Germline V gives CDR1 SQVTM, CDR2 ANQGSEA. V was pared by 6 bases and J by 7 bases, with 13 bases between. The CDR3 coding sequence is TGCAGCGTGGACTCCATGGGGAATTCACCCCTCCACTTT. It codes for CSVDSMGNSPLHF.

This clonotype was counted many times. This chain uses TRBV5-1 with TRBJ2-7; D is unclear. In germline, CDR1 is SGHRS, CDR2 YFSETQ. There are 13 residues in the CDR3. The germline V and J ends were trimmed by 4 bases and 4 bases, with 12 bases remaining between them. In DNA form, the CDR3 reads TGCGCCAGCAGCCAGTGGACGGGTTACGAGCAGTACTTC. It specifies CASSQWTGYEQYF.

The table lists this clonotype with many counts. The chain has TRBV5-1 and TRBJ1-4; D uncertain. The ends were cut back, 1 base at V and 4 bases at J, with 11 bases in the middle. The CDR3 contains 15 residues. Germline V gene data show CDR1 as SGHRS and CDR2 as YFSETQ. The CDR3 region is CASSLLGRINEKLFF. Here the CDR3 DNA reads TGCGCCAGCAGCTTGTTAGGGCGGATTAATGAAAAACTGTTTTTT.

This clonotype was recorded at least ten times. The chain recombines TRBV9 with TRBJ2-3, with D possibly TRBD2 on 5 matching bases. Germline CDR1 reads SGDLS; CDR2 reads YYNGEE. The CDR3 extends over 14 amino acids. V lost 3 bases to trimming and J lost 2 bases, with 10 bases between them. The CDR3 region has the DNA TGTGCCAGCAGCGCACGGGGAGACACAGATACGCAGTATTTT. Translation: CASSARGDTDTQYF.

This clonotype was seen many times. V usage is TRBV4-1 and J usage is TRBJ2-7; 12 nucleotides match TRBD2. CDR1 MGHRA and CDR2 YSYEKL come from the germline V gene. V shed 1 base and J 7 bases; nucleotides not matched to a gene: 5. The CDR3 spans 15 residues. As DNA, the CDR3 is TGCGCCAGCAGCCAAGTTCCTAGCGGGGGGGCAGAGCAGTACTTC. This codes for CASSQVPSGGAEQYF.

Note on this clonotype: A much larger clone lies one base from this, so it may be a read error. The chain recombines TRBV4-1 with TRBJ2-2; D may correspond to TRBD1 or TRBD2 (5 bases each). Trimming pared 6 bases from V and 5 bases from J, leaving 19 bases between. The CDR3 runs 16 residues. Germline V lookup: CDR1 MGHRA, CDR2 YSYEKL. CDR3 sequence: CASSREPGPGTGELFF. CDR3 bases: TGCGCCAGCAGTCGAGAACCGGGACCGGGAACCGGGGAGCTGTTTTTT.

This clonotype was detected ten times or more. The chain links TRBV3-1 to TRBJ2-7; tentatively, D is TRBD2 (6 bases). Trimming pared 6 bases from V and 6 bases from J, leaving 18 bases between. The CDR3 extends over 14 amino acids. From germline, CDR1 is LGHDT and CDR2 YNNKEL (reference sequence). The CDR3 loop is CASRDRAQEGEQYF. The CDR3 DNA reads as TGTGCCAGCAGGGACCGGGCCCAGGAGGGCGAGCAGTACTTC.

This clonotype was seen ten or more times. The rearrangement uses TRBV7-9 and TRBJ2-7; 8 bases are a match to TRBD1. This CDR3 comprises 21 residues. The germline CDR1 and CDR2 sequences are SEHNR and FQNEAQ (reference sequence). After removal of 3 bases from V and 5 bases from J, the junction contained 27 bases not matched to a gene. The CDR3 spells CASSFNLLGRGLRSQPDEQYF. CDR3 in DNA: TGTGCCAGCAGCTTCAACCTTCTGGGCAGGGGGCTCCGATCACAGCCGGACGAGCAGTACTTC.

This clonotype was counted many times. The chain links TRBV7-2 to TRBJ2-3, with TRBD1 as a possible D gene (5 bases). The CDR3 runs to 16 residues. The germline CDR1 and CDR2 sequences are SGHTA and FQGNSA. Trimming took 1 base from V and 0 from J, leaving 11 bases between them. The CDR3 coding sequence is TGTGCCAGCAGCTTAGATCTAGGGGTTAGCACAGATACGCAGTATTTT. Translating it yields CASSLDLGVSTDTQYF.

The chain couples TRBV4-1 to TRBJ2-7, with TRBD2 matching 7 bases. Germline V gene sequence: CDR1 MGHRA, CDR2 YSYEKL. The V gene end was trimmed by 3 bases and the J gene end by 3 bases; junction bases not matched to a gene: 5. CDR3 size: 14 residues. Here the CDR3 DNA reads TGCGCCAGCAGCCATCCGGGAGGCAACTACGAGCAGTACTTC. Its protein is CASSHPGGNYEQYF.

The chain carries TRBV11-2 and TRBJ1-1; perhaps TRBD1 as D (5 bases). Trimming left V 1 base short and J 1 base short, with 13 bases between. The CDR3 has 16 amino acids. Germline CDR1 reads SGHAT; CDR2 reads FQNNGV. CDR3 DNA sequence: TGTGCCAGCAGCTTAGGTTTGGGGGGATGGAACACTGAAGCTTTCTTT. Protein product: CASSLGLGGWNTEAFF.